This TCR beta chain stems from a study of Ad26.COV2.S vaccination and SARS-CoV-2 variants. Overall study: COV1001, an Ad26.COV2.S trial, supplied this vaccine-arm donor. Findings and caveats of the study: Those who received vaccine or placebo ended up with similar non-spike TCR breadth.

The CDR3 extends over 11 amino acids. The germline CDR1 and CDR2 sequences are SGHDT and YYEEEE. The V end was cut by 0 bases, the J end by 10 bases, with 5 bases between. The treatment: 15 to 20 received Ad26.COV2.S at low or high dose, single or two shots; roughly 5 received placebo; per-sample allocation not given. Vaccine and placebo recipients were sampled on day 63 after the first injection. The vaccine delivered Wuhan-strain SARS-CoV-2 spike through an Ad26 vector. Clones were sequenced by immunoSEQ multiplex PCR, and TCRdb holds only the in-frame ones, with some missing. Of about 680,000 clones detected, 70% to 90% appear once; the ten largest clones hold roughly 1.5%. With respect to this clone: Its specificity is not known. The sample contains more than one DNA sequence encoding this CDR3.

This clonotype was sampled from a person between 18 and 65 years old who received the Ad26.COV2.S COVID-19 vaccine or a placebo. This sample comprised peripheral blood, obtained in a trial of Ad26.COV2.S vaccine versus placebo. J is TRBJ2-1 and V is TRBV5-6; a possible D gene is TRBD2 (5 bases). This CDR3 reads CASSLEREQFF. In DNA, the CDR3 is TGTGCCAGCAGCTTGGAGCGGGAGCAGTTCTTC.